The present TCR beta chain was sequenced within a study of T cell changes during pregnancy in multiple sclerosis. Germline loops: CDR1 MDHEN, CDR2 SYDVKM. The CDR3 has 14 amino acids. Trimming left V 6 bases short and J 0 bases short, with 6 bases between. Assay: immunoSEQ multiplex PCR; the TCRdb copy retains only in-frame clones and omits some. The sample comprises tens of thousands of clones, 80% to 95% of which are singletons, and 1.5% to 2% rests with the top ten. This clone has more than one count but fewer than ten. The chain has TRBV28 and TRBJ1-6; D remains ambiguous. The sequence derives from a female donor in good health, enrolled as a control in a pregnancy study. The input for sequencing was peripheral blood, taken in the first trimester of pregnancy. The CDR3 reads CASRGDSYNSPLHF. CDR3 bases: TGTGCCAGCAGGGGCGACTCCTATAATTCACCCCTCCACTTT.